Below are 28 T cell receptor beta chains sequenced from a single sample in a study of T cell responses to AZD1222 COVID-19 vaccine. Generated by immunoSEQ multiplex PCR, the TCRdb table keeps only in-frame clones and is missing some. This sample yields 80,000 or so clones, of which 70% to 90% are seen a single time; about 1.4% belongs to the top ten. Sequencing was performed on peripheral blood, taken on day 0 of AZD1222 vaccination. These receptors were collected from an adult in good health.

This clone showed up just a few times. For the CDR3, the DNA is TGTGCCAGCAGCCCCGAGTCTTCCTACGAGCAGTACTTC. Translating it yields CASSPESSYEQYF. V usage is TRBV7-3 and J usage is TRBJ2-7; D is unclear. Germline assignment: CDR1 SGHTA and CDR2 FQGTGA. V dropped 5 bases and J dropped 1 base, with 9 bases sitting between them. The CDR3 runs to 13 residues.

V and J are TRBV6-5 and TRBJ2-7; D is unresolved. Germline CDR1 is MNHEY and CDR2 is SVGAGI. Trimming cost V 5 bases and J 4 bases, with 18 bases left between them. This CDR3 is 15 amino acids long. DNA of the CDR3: TGTGCCAGCAGTCGGGTAGGCAACCAGTTTTACGAGCAGTACTTC. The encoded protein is CASSRVGNQFYEQYF.

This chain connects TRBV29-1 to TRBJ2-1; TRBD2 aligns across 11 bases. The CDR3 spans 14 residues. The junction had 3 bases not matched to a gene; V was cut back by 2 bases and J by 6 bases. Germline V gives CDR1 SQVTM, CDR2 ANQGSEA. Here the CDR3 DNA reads TGCAGCGTTGAAAGTAGCGGGAGGGCCAATGAGCAGTTCTTC. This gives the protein CSVESSGRANEQFF.

This CDR3 is CASSYSGQANQPQHF. The CDR3 coding sequence is TGTGCCAGCAGTTACTCCGGACAGGCAAATCAGCCCCAGCATTTT. J is TRBJ1-5 and V is TRBV6-5, with TRBD1 matching over 7 bases. CDR1 MNHEY and CDR2 SVGAGI come from the germline V gene. This CDR3 spans 15 amino acids. Unmatched junction bases numbered 3, after V lost 0 bases and J lost 4 bases.

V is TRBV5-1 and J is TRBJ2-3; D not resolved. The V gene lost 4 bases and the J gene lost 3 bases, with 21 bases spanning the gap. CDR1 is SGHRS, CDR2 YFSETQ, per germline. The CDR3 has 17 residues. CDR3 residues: CASSPAGSWSGTDTQYF. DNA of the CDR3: TGCGCCAGCAGCCCCGCCGGGTCTTGGTCAGGTACAGATACGCAGTATTTT.

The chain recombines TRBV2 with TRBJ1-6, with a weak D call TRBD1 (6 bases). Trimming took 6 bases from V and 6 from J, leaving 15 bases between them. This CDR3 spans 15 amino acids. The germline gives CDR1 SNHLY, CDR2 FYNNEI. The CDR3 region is CASRETGHLNSPLHF. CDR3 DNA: TGTGCCAGCAGGGAAACGGGACACCTTAATTCACCCCTCCACTTT.

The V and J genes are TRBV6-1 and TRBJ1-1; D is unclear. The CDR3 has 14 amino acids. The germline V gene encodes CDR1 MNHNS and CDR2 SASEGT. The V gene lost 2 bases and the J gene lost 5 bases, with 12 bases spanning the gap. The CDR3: CASSESSRVTEAFF. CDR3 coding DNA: TGTGCCAGCAGTGAATCGAGTCGGGTGACTGAAGCTTTCTTT.

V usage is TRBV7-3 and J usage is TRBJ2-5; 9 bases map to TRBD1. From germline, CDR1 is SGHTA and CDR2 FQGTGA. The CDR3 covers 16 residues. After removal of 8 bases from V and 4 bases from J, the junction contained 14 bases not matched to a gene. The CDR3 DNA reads TGTGCCAGCCGCCTTAGCGGACAGGGGCATACAGAGACCCAGTACTTC. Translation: CASRLSGQGHTETQYF.

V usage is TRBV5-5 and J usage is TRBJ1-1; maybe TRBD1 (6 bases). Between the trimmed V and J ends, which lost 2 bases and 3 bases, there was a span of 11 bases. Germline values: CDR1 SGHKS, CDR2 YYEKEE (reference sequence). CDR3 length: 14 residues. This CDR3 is CASSFWDTHTEAFF. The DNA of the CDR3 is TGTGCCAGCAGCTTTTGGGACACGCACACTGAAGCTTTCTTT.

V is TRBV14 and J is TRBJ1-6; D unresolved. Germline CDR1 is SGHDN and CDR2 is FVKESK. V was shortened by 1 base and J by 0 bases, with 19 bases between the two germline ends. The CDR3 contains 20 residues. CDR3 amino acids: CASSQVSGIAVSSYNSPLHF. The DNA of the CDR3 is TGTGCCAGCAGCCAAGTGAGCGGGATCGCTGTGAGCTCCTATAATTCACCCCTCCACTTT.

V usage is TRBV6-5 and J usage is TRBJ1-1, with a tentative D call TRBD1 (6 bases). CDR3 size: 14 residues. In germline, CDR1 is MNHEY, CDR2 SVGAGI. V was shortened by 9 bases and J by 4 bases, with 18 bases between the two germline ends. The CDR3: CASLLRGPRTEAFF. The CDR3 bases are TGTGCCAGTCTTTTACGGGGGCCTCGCACTGAAGCTTTCTTT.

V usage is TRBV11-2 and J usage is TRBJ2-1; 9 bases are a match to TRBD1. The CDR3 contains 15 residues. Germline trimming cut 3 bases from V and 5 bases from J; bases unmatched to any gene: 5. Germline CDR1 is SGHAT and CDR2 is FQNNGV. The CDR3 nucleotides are TGTGCCAGCAGCTTTACGACAGGGGGGCACAATGAGCAGTTCTTC. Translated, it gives CASSFTTGGHNEQFF.

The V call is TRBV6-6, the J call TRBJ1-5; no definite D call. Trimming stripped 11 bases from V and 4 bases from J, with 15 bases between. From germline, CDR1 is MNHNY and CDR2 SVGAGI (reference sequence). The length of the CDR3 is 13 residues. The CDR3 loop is CASVGRINQPQHF. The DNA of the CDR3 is TGTGCCTCCGTAGGACGGATAAATCAGCCCCAGCATTTT.

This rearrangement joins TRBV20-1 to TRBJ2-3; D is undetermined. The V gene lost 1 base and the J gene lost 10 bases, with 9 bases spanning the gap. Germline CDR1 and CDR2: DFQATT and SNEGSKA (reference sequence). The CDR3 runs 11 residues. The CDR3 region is CSARVGTPQYF. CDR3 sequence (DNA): TGCAGTGCTAGAGTGGGAACCCCGCAGTATTTT.

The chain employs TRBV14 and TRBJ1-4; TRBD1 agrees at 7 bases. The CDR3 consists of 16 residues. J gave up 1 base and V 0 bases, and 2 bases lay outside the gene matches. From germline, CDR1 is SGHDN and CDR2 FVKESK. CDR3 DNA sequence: TGTGCCAGCAGCCAAGAAAGGGGGCTAACTAATGAAAAACTGTTTTTT. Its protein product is CASSQERGLTNEKLFF. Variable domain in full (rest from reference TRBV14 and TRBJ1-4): EAGVTQFPSHSVIEKGQTVTLRCDPISGHDNLYWYRRVMGKEIKFLLHFVKESKQDESGMPNNRFLAERTGGTYSTLKVQPAELEDSGVYFCASSQERGLTNEKLFFGSGTQLSVL.

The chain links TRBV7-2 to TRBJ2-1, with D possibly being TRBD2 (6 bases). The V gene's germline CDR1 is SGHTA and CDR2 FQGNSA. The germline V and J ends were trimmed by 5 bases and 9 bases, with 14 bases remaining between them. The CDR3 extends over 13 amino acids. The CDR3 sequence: CASSLQGLGEQFF. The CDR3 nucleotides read TGTGCCAGCAGCCTCCAGGGACTGGGTGAGCAGTTCTTC.

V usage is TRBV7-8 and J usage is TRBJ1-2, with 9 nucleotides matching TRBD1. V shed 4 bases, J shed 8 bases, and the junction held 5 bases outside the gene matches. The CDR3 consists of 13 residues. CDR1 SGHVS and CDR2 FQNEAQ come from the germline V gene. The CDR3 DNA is TGTGCCAGCAGCTCGGGACAGGGCCGAGGCTACACCTTC. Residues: CASSSGQGRGYTF.

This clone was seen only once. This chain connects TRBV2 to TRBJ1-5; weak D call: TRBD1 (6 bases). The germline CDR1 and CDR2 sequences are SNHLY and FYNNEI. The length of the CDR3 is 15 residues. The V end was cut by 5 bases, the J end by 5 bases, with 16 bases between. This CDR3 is CASSLGQTGDQPQHF. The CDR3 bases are TGTGCCAGCAGTCTTGGACAGACCGGGGATCAGCCCCAGCATTTT.

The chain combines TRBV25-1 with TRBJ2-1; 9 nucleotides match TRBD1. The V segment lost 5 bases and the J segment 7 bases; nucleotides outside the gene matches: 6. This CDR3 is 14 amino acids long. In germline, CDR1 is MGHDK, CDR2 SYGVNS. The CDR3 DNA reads TGTGCCAGCAGTTCTGGACAGGGGAGGAATGAGCAGTTCTTC. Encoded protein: CASSSGQGRNEQFF.

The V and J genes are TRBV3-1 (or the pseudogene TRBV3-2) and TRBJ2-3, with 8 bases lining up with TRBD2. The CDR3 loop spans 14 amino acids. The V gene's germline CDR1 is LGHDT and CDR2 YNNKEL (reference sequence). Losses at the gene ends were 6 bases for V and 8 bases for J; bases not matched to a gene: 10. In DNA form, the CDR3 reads TGTGCCAGCAGTCGAGACGGGGGACTAGTTACGCAGTATTTT. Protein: CASSRDGGLVTQYF.

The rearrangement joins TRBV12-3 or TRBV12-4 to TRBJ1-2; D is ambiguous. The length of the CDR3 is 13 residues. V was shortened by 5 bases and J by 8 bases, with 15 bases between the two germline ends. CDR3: CASSPRTSGGYTF. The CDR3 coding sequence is TGTGCCAGCAGTCCCCGGACGTCGGGGGGCTACACCTTC.

The CDR3 bases are TGTGCCAGCAGCTACCCGGATGGGGGTAAATACGGTTCACCCCTCCACTTT. Its translation is CASSYPDGGKYGSPLHF. The chain recombines TRBV5-6 with TRBJ1-6, with a tentative D call TRBD1 (5 bases). The CDR3 length is 17 residues. The V end was cut by 3 bases, the J end by 9 bases, with 22 bases between. Looked up from germline, CDR1 is SGHDT and CDR2 is YYEEEE.

The CDR3 DNA follows: TGTGCCAGCAGTCCCCCCGGTGGCAGGTCCGCGAACACTGAAGCTTTCTTT. This codes for CASSPPGGRSANTEAFF. This chain connects TRBV27 to TRBJ1-1; D gene ambiguous. V was cut by 5 bases and J by 1 base, with 20 bases left in between. The CDR3 runs 17 residues. Germline values: CDR1 MNHEY, CDR2 SMNVEV (reference sequence).

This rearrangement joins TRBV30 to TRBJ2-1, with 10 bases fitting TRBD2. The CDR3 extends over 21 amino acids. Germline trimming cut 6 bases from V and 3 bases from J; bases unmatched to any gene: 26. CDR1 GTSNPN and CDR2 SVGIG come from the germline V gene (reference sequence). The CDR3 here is CACLRALAGSGRAPDYNEQFF. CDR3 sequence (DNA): TGTGCCTGCCTTCGGGCCCTTGCAGGGAGCGGGAGGGCCCCCGACTACAATGAGCAGTTCTTC. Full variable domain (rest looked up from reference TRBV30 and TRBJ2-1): SQTIHQWPATLVQPVGSPLSLECTVEGTSNPNLYWYRQAAGRGLQLLFYSVGIGQISSEVPQNLSASRPQDRQFILSSKKLLLSDSGFYLCACLRALAGSGRAPDYNEQFFGPGTRLTVL.

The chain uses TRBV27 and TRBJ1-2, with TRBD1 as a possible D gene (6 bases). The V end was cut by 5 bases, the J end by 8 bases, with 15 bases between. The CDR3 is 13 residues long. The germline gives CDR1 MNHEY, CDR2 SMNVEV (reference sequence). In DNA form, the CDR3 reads TGTGCCAGCAGTACAACAGGGTTCGGGGGCTACACCTTC. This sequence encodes CASSTTGFGGYTF.

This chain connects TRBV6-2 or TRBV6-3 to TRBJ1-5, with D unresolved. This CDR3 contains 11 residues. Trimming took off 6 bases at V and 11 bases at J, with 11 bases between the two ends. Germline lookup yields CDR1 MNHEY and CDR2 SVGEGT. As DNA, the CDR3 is TGTGCCAGCAGCACTCACCTAACCCAGCATTTT. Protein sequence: CASSTHLTQHF.

The CDR3 region has the DNA TGTGCCAGCAGCCGTTTACAAGAGACCCAGTACTTC. Translation gives CASSRLQETQYF. The rearrangement joins TRBV5-4 to TRBJ2-5, with D hard to call. The CDR3 extends over 12 amino acids. From germline, CDR1 is SGHNT and CDR2 YYREEE (reference sequence). Trimming pared 4 bases from V and 2 bases from J, leaving 6 bases between.

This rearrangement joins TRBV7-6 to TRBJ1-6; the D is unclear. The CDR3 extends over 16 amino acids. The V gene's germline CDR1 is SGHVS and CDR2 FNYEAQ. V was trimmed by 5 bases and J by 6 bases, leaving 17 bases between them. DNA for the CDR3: TGTGCCAGCAGCCCTCAAGATAGGGCTGGTAATTCACCCCTCCACTTT. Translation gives CASSPQDRAGNSPLHF.